The source of this T cell receptor beta chain is a study of T cell responses to AZD1222 COVID-19 vaccine. Whole-study findings and limits: Spike was spanned by vaccine-associated CD4 TCRs, which were dominant at 160-218 and 743-854.

In regard to this clone: Its antigen is undetermined.

Sequencing was performed with immunoSEQ multiplex PCR; in TCRdb, only in-frame clones are kept and a portion is missing. The repertoire holds about 100,000 clones, with 85% to 90% as singletons. J gave up 4 bases and V 5 bases, and 9 bases lay outside the gene matches. Looked up from germline, CDR1 is SGHTA and CDR2 is FQGNSA. CDR3 length equals 16 residues. The input for sequencing was peripheral blood, taken on day 0 of AZD1222 vaccination. The receptor was derived from an adult in good health. The rearrangement uses TRBV7-2 and TRBJ2-7; 12 nucleotides agree with TRBD2. CDR3 residues: CASSPQPLAGGYEQYF. In DNA, the CDR3 is TGTGCCAGCAGCCCGCAGCCTCTAGCGGGAGGGTACGAGCAGTACTTC.